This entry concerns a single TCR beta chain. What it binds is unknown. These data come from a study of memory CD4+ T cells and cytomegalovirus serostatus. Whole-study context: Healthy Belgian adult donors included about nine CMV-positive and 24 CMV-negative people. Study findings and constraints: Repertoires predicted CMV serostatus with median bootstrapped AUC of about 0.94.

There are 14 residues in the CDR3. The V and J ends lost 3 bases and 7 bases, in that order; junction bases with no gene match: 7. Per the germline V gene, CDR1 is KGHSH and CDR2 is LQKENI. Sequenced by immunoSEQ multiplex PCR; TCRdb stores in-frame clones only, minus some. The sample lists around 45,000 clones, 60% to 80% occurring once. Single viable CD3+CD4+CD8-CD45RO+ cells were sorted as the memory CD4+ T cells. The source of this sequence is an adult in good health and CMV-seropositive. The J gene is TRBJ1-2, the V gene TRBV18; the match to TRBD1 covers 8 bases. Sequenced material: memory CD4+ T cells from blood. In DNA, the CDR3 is TGTGCCAGCTCACCTTCGGACAGGGAGGGTGGCTACACCTTC. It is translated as CASSPSDREGGYTF.